What follows are 20 T cell receptor beta chains derived from one specimen sequenced in a study of T cell repertoires in cytomegalovirus infection. Each CDR3 protein is one row after TCRdb ran MiXCR on the reads. The sample holds 570,000 or so distinct CDR3 sequences, around 40% seen once. What these receptors recognize is not known. The sample consisted of cultured PBMCs, taken from culture after CMV antigen stimulation. The receptors here all came from a human donor in good health (CMV status not recorded). Some clones in this sample may be carry-over from other donors' samples.

This clonotype was seen a few times. A read error may produce the germline difference seen at one junction end. The chain recombines TRBV6-2 or TRBV6-3 with TRBJ1-1; possibly TRBD1 for D (5 bases). Germline CDR1 and CDR2: MNHEY and SVGEGT. This CDR3 region has 17 residues. DNA for the CDR3: TGTGCCAGCAGTTACGGTCGAGGCACCATGAGGGACTTCTACTCGAAATTT. It yields the protein CASSYGRGTMRDFYSKF.

The CDR3 sequence is CASSTSRDGKLNTEAFF. The CDR3 DNA sequence: TGTGCCAGCAGTACTTCCCGGGACGGAAAGTTGAACACTGAAGCTTTCTTT. The chain combines TRBV12-3 or TRBV12-4 with TRBJ1-1; weak D call: TRBD1 (5 bases). Trimming removed 5 bases at V and 0 bases at J, with 19 bases between. CDR3 length: 17 residues.

Only a few counts were recorded for this clonotype. The V call is TRBV19, the J call TRBJ1-5; D uncertain. CDR3 length equals 14 residues. CDR1 LNHDA and CDR2 SQIVND come from the germline V gene (reference sequence). V was clipped by 0 bases and J by 5 bases, with 8 bases between them. CDR3: CASSIDGMDQPQHF. Here the CDR3 DNA reads TGTGCCAGTAGTATAGATGGTATGGATCAGCCCCAGCATTTT.

The sample holds a few counts of this clonotype. The V gene is TRBV10-3, the J gene TRBJ1-1; no clear D. The germline V gene encodes CDR1 ENHRY and CDR2 SYGVKD. The ends were cut back, 3 bases at V and 5 bases at J, with 4 bases in the middle. This CDR3 contains 11 residues. CDR3 nucleotide sequence: TGTGCCATCAGTGACAGGACTGAAGCTTTCTTT. Translation: CAISDRTEAFF.

This clonotype was seen more than once but under ten times. This chain links TRBV6-2 or TRBV6-3 with TRBJ2-1; 14 bases agree with TRBD2. V lost 8 bases and J lost 2; bases outside the gene matches: 17. Germline assignment: CDR1 MNHEY and CDR2 SVGEGT. CDR3 length: 20 amino acids. The CDR3 bases are TGTGCCAGCGGAGCGAGTAAGAGGACTAGCGGGAGGCGGCCCTACAATGAGCAGTTCTTC. Its translation: CASGASKRTSGRRPYNEQFF.

This chain connects TRBV7-6 to TRBJ2-6, with D possibly TRBD1 on 6 matching bases. Trimming cost V 3 bases and J 2 bases, with 8 bases left between them. Germline-derived CDR1 and CDR2 are SGHVS and FNYEAQ. The CDR3 covers 15 residues. CDR3 bases: TGTGCCAGCAGCTTTGGGACAACTGGGGCCAACGTCCTGACTTTC. Translated: CASSFGTTGANVLTF.

J is TRBJ2-1 and V is TRBV7-8; D possibly matches TRBD1 or TRBD2 (6 bases each). The CDR3 covers 18 residues. Per the germline V gene, CDR1 is SGHVS and CDR2 is FQNEAQ. Trimming took off 1 base at V and 4 bases at J, with 20 bases between the two ends. This CDR3 is CASSLGGIVRGVYNEQFF. CDR3 DNA: TGTGCCAGCAGCTTAGGAGGGATAGTGAGGGGGGTTTACAATGAGCAGTTCTTC.

The chain uses TRBV6-5 and TRBJ2-5; D might be TRBD1 (6 bases). Looked up from germline, CDR1 is MNHEY and CDR2 is SVGAGI. This CDR3 contains 15 residues. V dropped 4 bases and J dropped 5 bases, with 17 bases sitting between them. The CDR3 is CASSFKTQGVETQYF. DNA for the CDR3: TGTGCCAGCAGTTTTAAGACACAGGGTGTGGAGACCCAGTACTTC.

The chain uses TRBV4-2 and TRBJ2-1, with TRBD2 identical over 9 bases. The J segment lost 7 bases and the V segment lost 3 bases, leaving 7 bases of the junction unmatched. CDR3 length equals 15 residues. The germline CDR1 and CDR2 sequences are LGHNA and YNFKEQ. This CDR3 is CASSQGRGGDNEQFF. The CDR3 bases are TGTGCCAGCAGCCAGGGGCGGGGGGGCGATAATGAGCAGTTCTTC.

V gene TRBV7-2 combines with J gene TRBJ1-4; D uncertain. V was pared by 5 bases and J by 10 bases, with 14 bases between. There are 13 residues in the CDR3. Germline loops: CDR1 SGHTA, CDR2 FQGNSA. The CDR3 here is CASSPPGDGKLFF. As DNA, the CDR3 is TGTGCCAGCAGCCCACCCGGGGATGGAAAACTGTTTTTT.

This clonotype has at least ten counts. The V call is TRBV7-2, the J call TRBJ1-2; D unresolved. Germline CDR1 is SGHTA and CDR2 is FQGNSA. The V and J ends lost 5 bases and 8 bases respectively, with 21 bases between them. The CDR3 runs to 15 residues. The CDR3: CASSQRREPVWGYTF. CDR3 sequence (DNA): TGTGCCAGCAGCCAGCGCCGGGAACCAGTCTGGGGCTACACCTTC.

A few counts support this clonotype. This rearrangement joins TRBV7-9 to TRBJ1-5, with D maybe TRBD1 (6 bases). The CDR3 has 15 residues. Germline V lookup: CDR1 SEHNR, CDR2 FQNEAQ (reference sequence). V was trimmed by 5 bases and J by 2 bases, leaving 13 bases between them. The CDR3 loop reads CASSQDGQRNQPQHF. The CDR3, as DNA: TGTGCCAGCAGCCAGGACGGACAGCGCAATCAGCCCCAGCATTTT.

V usage is TRBV19 and J usage is TRBJ1-2, with TRBD1 as a possible D gene (6 bases). Germline CDR1 is LNHDA and CDR2 is SQIVND (reference sequence). The CDR3 has 14 amino acids. V was pared by 3 bases and J by 4 bases, with 12 bases between. CDR3: CASSIRGQTYGYTF. CDR3 DNA sequence: TGTGCCAGTAGTATCAGGGGACAAACCTATGGCTACACCTTC.

The rearrangement uses TRBV4-1 and TRBJ2-2; 11 bases map to TRBD1. Germline CDR1 reads MGHRA; CDR2 reads YSYEKL. Trimming cost V 1 base and J 6 bases; bases outside gene matches: 1. The CDR3 has 15 amino acids. CDR3 in amino acids: CASSQGTGGSGELFF. The CDR3 nucleotides are TGCGCCAGCAGCCAAGGGACAGGGGGCTCCGGGGAGCTGTTTTTT.

The chain employs TRBV7-2 and TRBJ1-5, with 9 bases aligning to TRBD1. The V gene end was trimmed by 3 bases and the J gene end by 7 bases; junction bases not matched to a gene: 7. The CDR3 sequence is 15 residues long. The germline V gene has CDR1 SGHTA and CDR2 FQGNSA. The CDR3 loop is CASSFTGGAYQPQHF. The CDR3 coding sequence is TGTGCCAGCAGCTTCACAGGGGGCGCTTACCAGCCCCAGCATTTT.

The genes are TRBV6-2 or TRBV6-3 and TRBJ2-4; a possible D gene is TRBD2 (6 bases). The CDR3 totals 15 residues. The V gene's germline CDR1 is MNHEY and CDR2 SVGEGT. V was pared by 6 bases and J by 2 bases, with 14 bases between. CDR3 sequence reads: CASSHEGTPKNIQYF. CDR3 coding DNA: TGTGCCAGCAGCCACGAGGGGACTCCCAAAAACATTCAGTACTTC.

The chain uses TRBV30 and TRBJ1-1; D possibly corresponds to TRBD1 (6 bases). The CDR3 contains 19 residues. The V gene's germline CDR1 is GTSNPN and CDR2 SVGIG (reference sequence). Deletions cut 3 bases from V and 5 bases from J, with 31 bases between. The CDR3 DNA follows: TGTGCCTGGAGCCAAATCCGGTGGCCTAGGGGTAAAGGGGGTACTGAAGCTTTCTTT. The encoded protein is CAWSQIRWPRGKGGTEAFF.

The J gene is TRBJ1-2, the V gene TRBV27; tentative D call: TRBD1 (6 bases). The germline V gene has CDR1 MNHEY and CDR2 SMNVEV (reference sequence). V was shortened by 8 bases and J by 5 bases, with 21 bases between the two germline ends. The CDR3 is 15 residues long. The CDR3 DNA reads TGTGCCAGCCGCCGGGTGCGGGGGCCAGGGTATGGCTACACCTTC. It encodes CASRRVRGPGYGYTF.

This clonotype has only a few counts. This sequence joins TRBV10-2 and TRBJ1-2; TRBD1 matches at 7 bases. Germline V gene lookup returns CDR1 WSHSY and CDR2 SAAADI. The trim removed 6 bases at V and 8 bases at J, leaving 15 bases unmatched. The CDR3 has 15 residues. CDR3 in DNA: TGCGCCAGCAGCTACCTTGACAGGGCAACGCGAGGCTACACCTTC. It is translated as CASSYLDRATRGYTF.

V and J are TRBV6-2 or TRBV6-3 and TRBJ2-5; D remains ambiguous. The CDR3 extends over 15 amino acids. V gave up 5 bases and J gave up 4 bases, with 17 bases separating them. Germline V gene sequence: CDR1 MNHEY, CDR2 SVGEGT. This chain's CDR3 is CASSGSLTRLETQYF. The DNA of the CDR3 is TGTGCCAGCAGTGGGTCCCTGACACGTTTAGAGACCCAGTACTTC.